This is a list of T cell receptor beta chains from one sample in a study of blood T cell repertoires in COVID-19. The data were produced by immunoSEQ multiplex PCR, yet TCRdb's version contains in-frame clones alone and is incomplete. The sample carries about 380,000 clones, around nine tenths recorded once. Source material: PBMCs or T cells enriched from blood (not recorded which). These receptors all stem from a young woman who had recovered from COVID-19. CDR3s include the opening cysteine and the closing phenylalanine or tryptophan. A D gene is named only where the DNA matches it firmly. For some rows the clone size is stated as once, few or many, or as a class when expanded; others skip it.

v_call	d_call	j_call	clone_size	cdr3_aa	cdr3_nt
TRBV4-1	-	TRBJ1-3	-	CASSPAGSGNTIYF	TGCGCCAGCAGCCCTGCGGGCTCTGGAAACACCATATATTTT
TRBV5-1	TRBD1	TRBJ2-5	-	CASSHWDSQETQYF	TGCGCCAGCAGCCACTGGGACAGCCAAGAGACCCAGTACTTC
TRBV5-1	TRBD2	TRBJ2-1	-	CASSLVASGGGSYNEQFF	TGCGCCAGCAGCTTGGTGGCTAGCGGGGGTGGCTCCTACAATGAGCAGTTCTTC
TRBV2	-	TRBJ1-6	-	CASRIGHRANSPLHF	TGTGCCAGCAGGATCGGTCACAGAGCTAATTCACCCCTCCACTTT
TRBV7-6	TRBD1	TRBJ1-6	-	CASSPRAGQGSGNSPLHF	TGTGCCAGCAGCCCAAGGGCGGGACAGGGATCTGGCAATTCACCCCTCCACTTT
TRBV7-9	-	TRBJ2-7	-	CASSLGDIHPYEQYF	TGTGCCAGCAGCTTAGGGGACATACATCCCTACGAGCAGTACTTC
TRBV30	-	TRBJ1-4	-	CAWTTEATNEKLFF	TGTGCCTGGACCACCGAGGCAACTAATGAAAAACTGTTTTTT
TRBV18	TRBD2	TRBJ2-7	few	CASSPGLAGDYEQYF	TGTGCCAGCTCACCCGGACTAGCGGGGGACTACGAGCAGTACTTC
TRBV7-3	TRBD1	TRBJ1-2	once	CASSLEGTVPSYGYTF	TGTGCCAGCAGCTTAGAAGGGACAGTACCCTCCTATGGCTACACCTTC
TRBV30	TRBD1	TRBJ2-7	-	CAWSDGTGLYEQYF	TGTGCCTGGAGTGACGGGACAGGACTCTACGAGCAGTACTTC
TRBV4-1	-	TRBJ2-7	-	CASSPRGTEGSHEQYF	TGCGCCAGCAGCCCCCGCGGGACGGAAGGGTCCCACGAGCAGTACTTC
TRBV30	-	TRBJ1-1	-	CAWSVGGNTEAFF	TGTGCCTGGAGTGTAGGCGGGAACACTGAAGCTTTCTTT
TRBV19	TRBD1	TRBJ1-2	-	CASSPMGQFYGYTF	TGTGCCAGTAGCCCTATGGGACAGTTCTATGGCTACACCTTC
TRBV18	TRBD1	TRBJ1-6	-	CASSPGTALNSPLHF	TGTGCCAGCTCACCGGGGACAGCTCTTAATTCACCCCTCCACTTT
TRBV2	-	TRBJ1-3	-	CASSVSPPWAGNTIYF	TGTGCCAGCAGTGTAAGTCCTCCTTGGGCAGGAAACACCATATATTTT
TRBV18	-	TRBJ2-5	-	CASSPDTMRETQYF	TGTGCCAGCTCACCGGACACTATGAGAGAGACCCAGTACTTC
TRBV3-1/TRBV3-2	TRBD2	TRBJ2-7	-	CASSPGLADSYEQYF	TGTGCCAGCAGTCCAGGACTAGCGGATTCCTACGAGCAGTACTTC
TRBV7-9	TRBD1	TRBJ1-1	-	CASSLLGQGASGAEAFF	TGTGCCAGCAGCTTATTGGGACAGGGGGCGTCCGGGGCTGAAGCTTTCTTT
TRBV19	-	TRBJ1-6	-	CASSGRRTFAPLHF	TGTGCCAGTAGTGGCCGCAGGACTTTTGCGCCCCTCCACTTT
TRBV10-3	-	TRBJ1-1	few	CATREDINTEAFF	TGTGCCACAAGAGAGGACATAAACACTGAAGCTTTCTTT
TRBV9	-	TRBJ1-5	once	CASSVSTGSNQPQHF	TGTGCCAGCAGCGTAAGCACCGGTAGCAATCAGCCCCAGCATTTT
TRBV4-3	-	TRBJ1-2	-	CASSQELGGRGDGYTF	TGCGCCAGCAGCCAAGAACTCGGCGGGCGGGGCGATGGCTACACCTTC
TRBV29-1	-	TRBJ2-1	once	CSVEVRENEQFF	TGCAGCGTTGAGGTAAGGGAGAATGAGCAGTTCTTC
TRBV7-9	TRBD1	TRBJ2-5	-	CASRKMSTGGYQETQYF	TGTGCCAGCAGAAAAATGTCGACAGGGGGATACCAAGAGACCCAGTACTTC
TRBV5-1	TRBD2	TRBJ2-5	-	CASSLVVAGGYQETQYF	TGCGCCAGCAGCTTGGTAGTAGCGGGGGGGTACCAAGAGACCCAGTACTTC
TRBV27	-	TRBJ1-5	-	CASSPTGIVGNQPQHF	TGTGCCAGCAGTCCCACCGGGATAGTTGGGAATCAGCCCCAGCATTTT
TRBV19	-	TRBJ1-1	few	CASSPTGTAEAFF	TGTGCCAGTAGTCCAACAGGGACGGCTGAAGCTTTCTTT
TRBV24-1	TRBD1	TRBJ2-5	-	CATSDSGQGAGETQYF	TGTGCCACCAGTGATTCGGGACAGGGGGCGGGGGAGACCCAGTACTTC
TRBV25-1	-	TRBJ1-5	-	CASNPPRTDNQPQHF	TGTGCCAGCAACCCACCCCGGACAGATAATCAGCCCCAGCATTTT
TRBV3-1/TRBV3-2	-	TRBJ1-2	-	CASSQEGEGDLNYGYTF	TGTGCCAGCAGCCAAGAGGGAGAGGGGGATTTAAACTATGGCTACACCTTC
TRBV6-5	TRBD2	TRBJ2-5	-	CASSQLAGGEETQYF	TGTGCCAGCAGTCAACTAGCGGGGGGCGAAGAGACCCAGTACTTC
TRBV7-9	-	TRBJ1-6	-	CAWAQFNSPLHF	TGTGCCTGGGCACAGTTTAATTCACCCCTCCACTTT
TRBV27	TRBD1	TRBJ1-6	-	CASSLIPGQPGVLSSYNSPLHF	TGTGCCAGCAGTCTGATTCCGGGACAGCCCGGGGTTCTGAGCTCCTATAATTCACCCCTCCACTTT
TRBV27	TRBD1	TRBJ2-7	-	CASSLEGQGKGEQYF	TGTGCCAGCAGTTTAGAGGGACAGGGGAAGGGCGAGCAGTACTTC
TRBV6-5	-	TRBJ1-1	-	CASSRQANTEAFF	TGTGCCAGCAGCCGACAGGCGAACACTGAAGCTTTCTTT
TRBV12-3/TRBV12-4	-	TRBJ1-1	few	CASSLSIVAFF	TGTGCCAGCAGTTTGAGTATTGTGGCTTTCTTT
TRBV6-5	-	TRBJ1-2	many	CASSYFSSDGYTF	TGTGCCAGCAGTTACTTTAGCAGTGATGGCTACACCTTC
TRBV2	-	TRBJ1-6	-	CASTRTVNYNSPLHF	TGTGCCAGCACCCGTACAGTAAACTATAATTCACCCCTCCACTTT
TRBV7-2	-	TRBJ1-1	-	CASSLQGKTTEAFF	TGTGCCAGCAGCTTACAGGGGAAGACGACTGAAGCTTTCTTT